This TCR beta chain appears in the sequencing data of a study of T-cell reconstitution after alpha-beta-depleted transplantation in children. Study findings and constraints: Several hundred graft clones that had expanded were reportedly the source of alpha-beta T cells about two months after transplant. One year post-transplant, T-cell counts and diversity were largely derived from T cells produced anew.

For TCRbeta, the library was prepared with unique molecular identifiers. Each CDR3 protein gets one entry after TCRdb re-called the PCR reads with MiXCR. Among approximately 290,000 distinct CDR3 sequences listed, around a tenth were seen once. The germline V gene has CDR1 DFQATT and CDR2 SNEGSKA (reference sequence). Trimming shortened V by 4 bases and J by 0 bases, and 10 bases separated the two germline ends. The CDR3 is made up of 14 amino acids. This clonotype was detected ten times or more. Its antigen is not identified. This chain links TRBV20-1 with TRBJ2-1; the D is unclear. The sequenced sample was peripheral blood, obtained 180 days after TCRalphabeta/CD19-depleted stem cell transplant. This receptor was obtained from a male patient aged 2-9 years who had a stem cell transplant for chronic granulomatous disease, so the T cells may come from the graft donor. In nucleotides, the CDR3 is TGCAGTGCTATAACTCCGAGCTCCTACAATGAGCAGTTCTTC. Amino acid sequence: CSAITPSSYNEQFF.